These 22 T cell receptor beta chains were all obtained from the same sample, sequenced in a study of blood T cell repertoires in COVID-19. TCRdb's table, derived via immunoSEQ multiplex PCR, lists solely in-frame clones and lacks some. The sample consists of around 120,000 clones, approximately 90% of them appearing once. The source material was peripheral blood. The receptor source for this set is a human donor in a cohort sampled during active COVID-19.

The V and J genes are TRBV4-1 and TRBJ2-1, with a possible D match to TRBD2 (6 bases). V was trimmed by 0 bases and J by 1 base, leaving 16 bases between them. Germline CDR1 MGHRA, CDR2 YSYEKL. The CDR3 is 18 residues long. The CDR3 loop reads CASSQEGLRALSYNEQFF. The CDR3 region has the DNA TGCGCCAGCAGCCAAGAGGGACTTCGCGCCTTATCCTACAATGAGCAGTTCTTC.

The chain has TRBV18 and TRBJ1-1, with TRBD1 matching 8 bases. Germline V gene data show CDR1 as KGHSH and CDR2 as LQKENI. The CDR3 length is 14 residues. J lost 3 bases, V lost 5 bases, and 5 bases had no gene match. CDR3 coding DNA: TGTGCCAGCTCAGGCAGGGGGCAGGACACTGAAGCTTTCTTT. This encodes CASSGRGQDTEAFF.

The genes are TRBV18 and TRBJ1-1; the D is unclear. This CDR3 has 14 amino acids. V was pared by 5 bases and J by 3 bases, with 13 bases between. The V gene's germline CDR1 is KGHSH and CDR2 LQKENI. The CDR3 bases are TGTGCCAGCTCAAGCGCGGGATGGGACACTGAAGCTTTCTTT. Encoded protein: CASSSAGWDTEAFF.

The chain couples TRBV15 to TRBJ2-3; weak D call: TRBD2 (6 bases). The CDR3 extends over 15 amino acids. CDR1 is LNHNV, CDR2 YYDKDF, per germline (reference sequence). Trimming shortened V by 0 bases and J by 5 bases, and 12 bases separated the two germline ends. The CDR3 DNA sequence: TGTGCCACCAGCAGAGATCAACTAGCAATAGATACGCAGTATTTT. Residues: CATSRDQLAIDTQYF.

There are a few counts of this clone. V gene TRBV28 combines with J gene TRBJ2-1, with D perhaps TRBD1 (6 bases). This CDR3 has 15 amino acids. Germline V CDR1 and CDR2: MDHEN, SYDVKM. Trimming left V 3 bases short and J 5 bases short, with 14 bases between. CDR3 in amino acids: CASSFTGQFNNEQFF. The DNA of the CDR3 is TGTGCCAGCAGTTTTACAGGACAGTTCAACAATGAGCAGTTCTTC.

CDR3 loop: CASSEPSGNSYEQYF. CDR3 DNA: TGTGCCAGCAGTGAACCCAGCGGGAATTCCTACGAGCAGTACTTC. The chain couples TRBV25-1 to TRBJ2-7; 7 nucleotides align to TRBD2. Looked up from germline, CDR1 is MGHDK and CDR2 is SYGVNS. The CDR3 is 15 residues long. Trimming took 2 bases from V and 1 from J; bases not matched to a gene: 5.

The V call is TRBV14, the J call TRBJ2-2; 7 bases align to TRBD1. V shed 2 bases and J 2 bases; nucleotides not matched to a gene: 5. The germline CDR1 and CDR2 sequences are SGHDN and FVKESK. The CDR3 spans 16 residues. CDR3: CASSQLTGSNTGELFF. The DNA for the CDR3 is TGTGCCAGCAGCCAATTGACAGGGAGCAACACCGGGGAGCTGTTTTTT.

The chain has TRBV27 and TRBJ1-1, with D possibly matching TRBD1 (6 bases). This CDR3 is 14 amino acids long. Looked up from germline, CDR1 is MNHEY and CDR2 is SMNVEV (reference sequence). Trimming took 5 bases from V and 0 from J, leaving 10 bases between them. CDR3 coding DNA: TGTGCCAGCAGTAAGACAGGCATGAACACTGAAGCTTTCTTT. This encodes CASSKTGMNTEAFF.

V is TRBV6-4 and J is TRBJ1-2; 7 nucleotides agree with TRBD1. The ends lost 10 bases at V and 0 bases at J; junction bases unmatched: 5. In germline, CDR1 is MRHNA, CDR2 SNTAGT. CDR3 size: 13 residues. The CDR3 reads CATRDSPNYGYTF. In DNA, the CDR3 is TGTGCCACCCGGGACAGCCCTAACTATGGCTACACCTTC.

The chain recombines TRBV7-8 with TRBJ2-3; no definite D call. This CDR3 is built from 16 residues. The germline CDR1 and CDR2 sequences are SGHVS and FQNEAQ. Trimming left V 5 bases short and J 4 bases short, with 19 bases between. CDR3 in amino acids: CASSARNRLGADTQYF. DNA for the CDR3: TGTGCCAGCAGCGCCAGGAACCGTTTGGGCGCAGATACGCAGTATTTT.

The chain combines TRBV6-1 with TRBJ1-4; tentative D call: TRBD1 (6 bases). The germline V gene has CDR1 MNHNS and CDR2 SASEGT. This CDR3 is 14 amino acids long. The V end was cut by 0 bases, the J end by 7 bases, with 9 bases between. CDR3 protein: CASSEAGAREKLFF. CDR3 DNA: TGTGCCAGCAGTGAAGCGGGGGCGCGTGAAAAACTGTTTTTT.

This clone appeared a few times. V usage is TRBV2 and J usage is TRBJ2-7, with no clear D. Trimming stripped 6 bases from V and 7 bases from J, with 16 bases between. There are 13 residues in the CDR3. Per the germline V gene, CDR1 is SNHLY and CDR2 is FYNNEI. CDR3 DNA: TGTGCCAGCAGATTGACAACGGTAGGTGAGCAGTACTTC. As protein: CASRLTTVGEQYF.

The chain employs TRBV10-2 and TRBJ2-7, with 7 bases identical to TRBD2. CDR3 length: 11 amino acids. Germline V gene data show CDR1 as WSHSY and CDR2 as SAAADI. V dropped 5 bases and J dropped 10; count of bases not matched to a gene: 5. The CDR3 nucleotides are TGCGCCAGCAGTCCTGGGAGGGGCCAGTACTTC. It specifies CASSPGRGQYF.

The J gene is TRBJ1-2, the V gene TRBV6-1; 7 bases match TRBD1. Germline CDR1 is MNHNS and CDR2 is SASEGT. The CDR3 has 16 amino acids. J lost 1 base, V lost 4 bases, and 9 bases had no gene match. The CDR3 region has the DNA TGTGCCAGCAGTGGAGCCGGGACAGACCTTAACTATGGCTACACCTTC. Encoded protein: CASSGAGTDLNYGYTF.

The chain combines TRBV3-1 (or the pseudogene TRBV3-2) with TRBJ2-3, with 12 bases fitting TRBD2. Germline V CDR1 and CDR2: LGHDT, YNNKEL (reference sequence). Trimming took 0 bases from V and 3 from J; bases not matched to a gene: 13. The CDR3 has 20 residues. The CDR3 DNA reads TGTGCCAGCAGCCAAGATCCCTTGGCTAGCGGGGGGGCTGGGACAGATACGCAGTATTTT. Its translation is CASSQDPLASGGAGTDTQYF.

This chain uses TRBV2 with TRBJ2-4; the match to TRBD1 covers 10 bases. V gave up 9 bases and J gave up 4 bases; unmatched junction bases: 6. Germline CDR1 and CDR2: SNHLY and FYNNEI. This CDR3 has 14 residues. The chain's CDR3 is CASETGGGKNIQYF. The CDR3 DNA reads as TGTGCCAGTGAGACAGGGGGCGGGAAAAACATTCAGTACTTC.

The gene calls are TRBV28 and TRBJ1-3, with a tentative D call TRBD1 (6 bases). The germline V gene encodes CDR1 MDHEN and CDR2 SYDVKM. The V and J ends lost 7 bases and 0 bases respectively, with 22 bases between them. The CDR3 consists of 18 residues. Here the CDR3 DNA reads TGTGCCAGCACCCCTTGGACAGATCACCGAGTCTCTGGAAACACCATATATTTT. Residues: CASTPWTDHRVSGNTIYF.

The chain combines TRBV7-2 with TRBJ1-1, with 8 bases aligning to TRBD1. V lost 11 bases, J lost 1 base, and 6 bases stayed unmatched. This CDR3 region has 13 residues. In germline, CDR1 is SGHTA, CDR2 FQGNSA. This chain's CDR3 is CAGTDRGNTEAFF. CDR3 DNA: TGTGCCGGAACCGACAGGGGGAACACTGAAGCTTTCTTT.

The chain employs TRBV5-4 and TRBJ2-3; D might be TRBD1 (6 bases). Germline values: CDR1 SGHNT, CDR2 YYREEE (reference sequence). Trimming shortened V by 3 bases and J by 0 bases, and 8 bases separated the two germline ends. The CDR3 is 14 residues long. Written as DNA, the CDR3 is TGTGCCAGCAGCTATAGGGGGAGCACAGATACGCAGTATTTT. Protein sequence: CASSYRGSTDTQYF.

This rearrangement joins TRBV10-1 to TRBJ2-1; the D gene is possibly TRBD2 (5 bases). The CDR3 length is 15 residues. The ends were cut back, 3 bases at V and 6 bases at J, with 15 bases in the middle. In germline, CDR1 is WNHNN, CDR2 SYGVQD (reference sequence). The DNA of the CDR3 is TGCGCCAGCAGTGAACAGCGGCCGCTCCCCAATGAGCAGTTCTTC. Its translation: CASSEQRPLPNEQFF.

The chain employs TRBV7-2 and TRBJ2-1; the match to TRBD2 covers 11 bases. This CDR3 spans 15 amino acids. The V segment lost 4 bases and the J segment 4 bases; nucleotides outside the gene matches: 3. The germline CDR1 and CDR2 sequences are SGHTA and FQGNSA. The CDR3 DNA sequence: TGTGCCAGCAGCTCTAGCGGGGGGTTGTACAATGAGCAGTTCTTC. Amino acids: CASSSSGGLYNEQFF. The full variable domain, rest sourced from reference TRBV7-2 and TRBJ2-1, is GAGVSQSPSNKVTEKGKDVELRCDPISGHTALYWYRQSLGQGLEFLIYFQGNSAPDKSGLPSDRFSAERTGGSVSTLTIQRTQQEDSAVYLCASSSSGGLYNEQFFGPGTRLTVL.

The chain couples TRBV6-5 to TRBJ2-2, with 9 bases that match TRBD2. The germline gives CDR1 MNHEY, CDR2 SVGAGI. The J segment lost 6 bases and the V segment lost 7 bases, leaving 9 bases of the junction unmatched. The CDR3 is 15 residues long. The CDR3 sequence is CASTRRGLASGELFF. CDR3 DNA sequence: TGTGCCAGCACCCGAAGGGGACTAGCATCCGGGGAGCTGTTTTTT.